This is a list of T cell receptor beta chains from one sample in a study of identical twins. TCRdb called the 5' RACE reads again in MiXCR, with one record for every CDR3 protein. The sample lists over 600,000 distinct CDR3 sequences; roughly 20% were seen once. These data also featured in a second study, about T cells expressing NK-cell markers.

Sequenced material: PBMCs. These receptors all come from a woman aged 18-29 years in good health. Each CDR3 is given with its conserved first and last residue. D genes are given only for firm matches. A clone size is listed for some rows: how often the clone was seen (once, few, many), or a class if it is expanded.

J: TRBJ1-1; V: TRBV20-1; length: 12; size: few; D: NA; DNA: TGCAGTGCTAGAGAGACCGTACAGGAAGCTTTCTTT; CDR3: CSARETVQEAFF
J: TRBJ1-2; V: TRBV5-1; length: 13; size: few; D: NA; DNA: TGCGCCAGCAGCTGGAGTCGGGGCGTTGGCTACACCTTC; CDR3: CASSWSRGVGYTF
J: TRBJ2-7; V: TRBV29-1; length: 15; size: NA; D: NA; DNA: TGCAGCGTTTCGTCCCTAGCGAGAGTCCCCTACGAGCAGTACTTC; CDR3: CSVSSLARVPYEQYF
J: TRBJ1-2; V: TRBV9; length: 17; size: few; D: TRBD1; DNA: TGTGCCAGCAGCAAAACGAGGGACAGGGAGAGTTCAGACGGCTACACCTTC; CDR3: CASSKTRDRESSDGYTF
J: TRBJ2-5; V: TRBV20-1; length: 12; size: few; D: NA; DNA: TGCAGTGCCAATCAGTACCAAGAGACCCAGTACTTC; CDR3: CSANQYQETQYF
J: TRBJ2-3; V: TRBV9; length: 15; size: few; D: NA; DNA: TGTGCCAGCAGCGTCTCTCTCTTTAGGACAGATACGCAGTATTTT; CDR3: CASSVSLFRTDTQYF
J: TRBJ1-1; V: TRBV3-1; length: 16; size: NA; D: NA; DNA: TGTGCCAGCAGCCAAACCTGGGGGGTGGGGAACACTGAAGCTTTCTTT; CDR3: CASSQTWGVGNTEAFF
J: TRBJ2-7; V: TRBV10-3; length: 13; size: NA; D: NA; DNA: TGTGCCATCAGTGAGTGGGTCAGCTACGAGCAGTACTTC; CDR3: CAISEWVSYEQYF
J: TRBJ2-5; V: TRBV5-5; length: 14; size: NA; D: NA; DNA: TGTGCCAGCAGCTTCTCGGGCCAGGGGGAGACCCAGTACTTC; CDR3: CASSFSGQGETQYF
J: TRBJ2-7; V: TRBV7-8; length: 14; size: NA; D: NA; DNA: TGTGCCAGCAGCGCGGCGGGACATTCCTACGAGCAGTACTTC; CDR3: CASSAAGHSYEQYF
J: TRBJ2-1; V: TRBV29-1; length: 13; size: many; D: NA; DNA: TGCAGCGTTGAAGATGGCCAGTACGATGAGCAGTTCTTC; CDR3: CSVEDGQYDEQFF
J: TRBJ2-3; V: TRBV7-9; length: 15; size: NA; D: NA; DNA: TGTGCCAGCAGCAGACGACAGTCGGCGGCAGATACGCAGTATTTT; CDR3: CASSRRQSAADTQYF
J: TRBJ2-1; V: TRBV6-2/TRBV6-3; length: 16; size: few; D: TRBD2; DNA: TGTGCCAGCAGTTACTCGGAACTAGCGGGAGTATATGAGCAGTTCTTC; CDR3: CASSYSELAGVYEQFF
J: TRBJ2-7; V: TRBV7-2; length: 13; size: NA; D: TRBD1; DNA: TGTGCCAGCAGCTACGGGACAGTCCACGAGCAGTACTTC; CDR3: CASSYGTVHEQYF
J: TRBJ2-7; V: TRBV5-1; length: 15; size: NA; D: TRBD1; DNA: TGCGCCAGCAGCGTGGGACAGGGACGATCCGACGAGCAGTACTTC; CDR3: CASSVGQGRSDEQYF
J: TRBJ1-1; V: TRBV20-1; length: 14; size: many; D: NA; DNA: TGCAGTGCTAGCCCCAGAGGGAGAAACACTGAAGCTTTCTTT; CDR3: CSASPRGRNTEAFF
J: TRBJ2-5; V: TRBV15; length: 15; size: NA; D: NA; DNA: TGTGCCACCAGCAGAGATCGAGGTCCAACGGGGACCCAGTACTTC; CDR3: CATSRDRGPTGTQYF
J: TRBJ1-4; V: TRBV7-9; length: 17; size: few; D: NA; DNA: TGTGCCAGCAGCTTACGTGCAACCCACGCAACTAATGAAAAACTGTTTTTT; CDR3: CASSLRATHATNEKLFF
J: TRBJ2-7; V: TRBV6-5; length: 14; size: few; D: NA; DNA: TGTGCCAGCAGTTATGGCCGGGGTTCCTACGAGCAGTACTTC; CDR3: CASSYGRGSYEQYF
J: TRBJ2-1; V: TRBV13; length: 16; size: few; D: NA; DNA: TGTGCCAGCAGCCAAATGGGGCCGGCCAGGGCCTATGAGCAGTTCTTC; CDR3: CASSQMGPARAYEQFF
J: TRBJ1-1; V: TRBV25-1; length: 15; size: NA; D: NA; DNA: TGTGCCAGCAGTGAATTTGGGGGAATGAACACTGAAGCTTTCTTT; CDR3: CASSEFGGMNTEAFF
J: TRBJ1-5; V: TRBV20-1; length: 14; size: NA; D: NA; DNA: TGCAGTGCTAGAGATAATCCTAGCAATCAGCCCCAGCATTTT; CDR3: CSARDNPSNQPQHF
J: TRBJ2-7; V: TRBV7-2; length: 13; size: NA; D: TRBD1; DNA: TGTGCCAGCGAACGGACAGGGACCTACGAGCAGTACTTC; CDR3: CASERTGTYEQYF
J: TRBJ2-1; V: TRBV18; length: 15; size: few; D: TRBD1; DNA: TGTGCCAGCTCACCTTGGACAGGGGTTGTCAATGAGCAGTTCTTC; CDR3: CASSPWTGVVNEQFF
J: TRBJ2-3; V: TRBV5-3; length: 16; size: few; D: NA; DNA: TGTGCCAGTCTCCCTAGAGGAGCGGGTTACATAGATACGCAGTATTTT; CDR3: CASLPRGAGYIDTQYF
J: TRBJ2-3; V: TRBV29-1; length: 14; size: NA; D: NA; DNA: TGCAGCGTTGAGATTAGCGGAAGCACAGATACGCAGTATTTT; CDR3: CSVEISGSTDTQYF
J: TRBJ2-1; V: TRBV7-9; length: 16; size: few; D: NA; DNA: TGTGCCAGCAGTCCCCAAGGGGCTAGCTCCTACAATGAGCAGTTCTTC; CDR3: CASSPQGASSYNEQFF
J: TRBJ1-2; V: TRBV12-3/TRBV12-4; length: 14; size: NA; D: NA; DNA: TGTGCCAGCAGTTTAGGGGTGGGGGAGTATGGCTACACCTTC; CDR3: CASSLGVGEYGYTF
J: TRBJ2-5; V: TRBV7-8; length: 15; size: NA; D: TRBD2; DNA: TGTGCCAGCAGCTTAGTCGAGCGGGGGGGAGAGACCCAGTACTTC; CDR3: CASSLVERGGETQYF
J: TRBJ2-7; V: TRBV7-9; length: 17; size: NA; D: TRBD2; DNA: TGTGCCAGCAGCTTAGGGACCGCCAGCGGGAGCATCTACGAGCAGTACTTC; CDR3: CASSLGTASGSIYEQYF
J: TRBJ1-5; V: TRBV18; length: 14; size: few; D: NA; DNA: TGTGCCAGCTCACCATGGGGATCCAATCAGCCCCAGCATTTT; CDR3: CASSPWGSNQPQHF
J: TRBJ1-2; V: TRBV7-9; length: 14; size: NA; D: TRBD1; DNA: TGTGCCAGCAGCATCGGACAGGGGAGCTATGGCTACACCTTC; CDR3: CASSIGQGSYGYTF
J: TRBJ2-2; V: TRBV7-3; length: 19; size: many; D: NA; DNA: TGTGCCAGCAGCAATTTCCCGTGGCGGGGTTTAAGTCCCACCGGGGAGCTGTTTTTT; CDR3: CASSNFPWRGLSPTGELFF
J: TRBJ2-7; V: TRBV7-2; length: 13; size: few; D: NA; DNA: TGTGCCAGCAGCTTAGCGCTGCAGGTCGAGCAGTACTTC; CDR3: CASSLALQVEQYF
J: TRBJ2-3; V: TRBV5-1; length: 12; size: few; D: NA; DNA: TGCGCCAGCAGCTTGAATACGGAGACGCAGTATTTT; CDR3: CASSLNTETQYF
J: TRBJ2-7; V: TRBV9; length: 13; size: NA; D: NA; DNA: TGTGCCAGCAGCTGGGGGGGGGCATACGAGCAGTACTTC; CDR3: CASSWGGAYEQYF
J: TRBJ2-5; V: TRBV12-3/TRBV12-4; length: 13; size: many; D: NA; DNA: TGTGCCAGCAGTTCCGGGCCCAAAGAGACCCAGTACTTC; CDR3: CASSSGPKETQYF
J: TRBJ2-1; V: TRBV12-3/TRBV12-4; length: 15; size: NA; D: NA; DNA: TGTGCCAGCAGGTCATCTGCTAGCTCCTACAATGAGCAGTTCTTC; CDR3: CASRSSASSYNEQFF
J: TRBJ2-2; V: TRBV6-1; length: 15; size: few; D: TRBD2; DNA: TGTGCCAGCCGGGTAGCGGGGGACTACACCGGGGAGCTGTTTTTT; CDR3: CASRVAGDYTGELFF
J: TRBJ1-1; V: TRBV20-1; length: 14; size: few; D: NA; DNA: TGCAGTGCCGATAGCCCTTGGATGAACACTGAAGCTTTCTTT; CDR3: CSADSPWMNTEAFF
J: TRBJ2-1; V: TRBV29-1; length: 14; size: NA; D: NA; DNA: TGCAGCGTGAGTATTACAGGGAGGGATGATGAGCAGTTCTTC; CDR3: CSVSITGRDDEQFF
J: TRBJ2-4; V: TRBV27; length: 16; size: NA; D: NA; DNA: TGTGCCAGCAGTCCCCAGCTTCCCCTAGCCAAAAACATTCAGTACTTC; CDR3: CASSPQLPLAKNIQYF
J: TRBJ2-7; V: TRBV20-1; length: 12; size: NA; D: TRBD1; DNA: TGCAGAAGCGACAGGGGTAATGACGAGCAGTACTTC; CDR3: CRSDRGNDEQYF
J: TRBJ2-3; V: TRBV15; length: 15; size: few; D: NA; DNA: TGTGCCACCAGCGGGGGCCAGGTTTCCACAGATACGCAGTATTTT; CDR3: CATSGGQVSTDTQYF
J: TRBJ2-5; V: TRBV12-3/TRBV12-4; length: 14; size: many; D: NA; DNA: TGTGCCAGCAGTTTAGTTTCTGTTGAGGAGACCCAGTACTTC; CDR3: CASSLVSVEETQYF
J: TRBJ2-2; V: TRBV2; length: 17; size: few; D: TRBD2; DNA: TGTGCCAGCAGCAAGACTAGCGGGAGTGTCGGGACCGGGGAGCTGTTTTTT; CDR3: CASSKTSGSVGTGELFF
J: TRBJ2-5; V: TRBV12-3/TRBV12-4; length: 14; size: NA; D: TRBD2; DNA: TGTGCCAGTCAACGGACTAGCGGGAGAGAGACCCAGTACTTC; CDR3: CASQRTSGRETQYF
J: TRBJ2-1; V: TRBV15; length: 16; size: NA; D: NA; DNA: TGTGCCACCAGCAGAAGAGGTCAGGGGTTTTACAATGAGCAGTTCTTC; CDR3: CATSRRGQGFYNEQFF
J: TRBJ1-4; V: TRBV20-1; length: 15; size: few; D: NA; DNA: TGCAGTGCTAGAGATACGCGGGGGCCCGGGGAAAAACTGTTTTTT; CDR3: CSARDTRGPGEKLFF
J: TRBJ2-7; V: TRBV9; length: 17; size: few; D: NA; DNA: TGTGCCAGCAGCGTAGGGGCTCGGGCGGGGCATACCTACGAGCAGTACTTC; CDR3: CASSVGARAGHTYEQYF
J: TRBJ2-1; V: TRBV5-5; length: 15; size: few; D: NA; DNA: TGTGCCAGCAGCATTTACCGGGACGTCGCAAATGAGCAGTTCTTC; CDR3: CASSIYRDVANEQFF